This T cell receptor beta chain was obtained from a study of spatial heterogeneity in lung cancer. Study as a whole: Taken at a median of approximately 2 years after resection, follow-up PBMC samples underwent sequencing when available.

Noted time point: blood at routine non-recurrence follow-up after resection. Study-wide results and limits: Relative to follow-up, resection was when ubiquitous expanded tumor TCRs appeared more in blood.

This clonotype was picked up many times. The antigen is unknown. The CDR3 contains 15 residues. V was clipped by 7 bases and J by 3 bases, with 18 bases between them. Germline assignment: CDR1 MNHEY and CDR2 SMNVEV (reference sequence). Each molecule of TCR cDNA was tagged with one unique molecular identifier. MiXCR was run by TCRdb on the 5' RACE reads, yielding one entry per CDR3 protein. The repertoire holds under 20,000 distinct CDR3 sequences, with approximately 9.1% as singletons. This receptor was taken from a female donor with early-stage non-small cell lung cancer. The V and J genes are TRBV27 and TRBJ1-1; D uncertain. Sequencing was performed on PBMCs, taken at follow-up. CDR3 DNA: TGTGCCAGCAATTTTAGTCCAGGCCGATACACTGAAGCTTTCTTT. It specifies CASNFSPGRYTEAFF.